The clone carrying this T cell receptor beta chain was observed many times. These data originate in a study of naive and memory T cell subsets. V was shortened by 0 bases and J by 5 bases, with 13 bases between the two germline ends. From germline, CDR1 is GTSNPN and CDR2 SVGIG (reference sequence). This CDR3 has 15 amino acids. The beta constant-region primer was an equimolar mix of two oligonucleotides covering TRBC1 and TRBC2. Ligation attached a single-stranded oligonucleotide with a 12-nucleotide UMI and the SP2 primer to the cDNA 3' end. TCRdb re-analysed the UMI-ligation and nested PCR reads in MiXCR, keeping a single row per CDR3 protein. The table records thousands of distinct CDR3 sequences, approximately 7.9% of them present only once. Cells stained for CD3, CD4, CD8, CD45RA, CD27 and viability were sorted into four CD45RA/CD27 subsets.

The clonotype comes from a human donor in good health. The chain has TRBV30 and TRBJ1-4; D remains unclear. The sequenced sample was CD4+ TEMRA cells from blood. Subset given: effector memory re-expressing CD45RA, CD45RA+ CD27-. CDR3 DNA sequence: TGTGCCTGGAGTGTGCCGACAAGTTTAAATGAAAAACTGTTTTTT. Protein: CAWSVPTSLNEKLFF.